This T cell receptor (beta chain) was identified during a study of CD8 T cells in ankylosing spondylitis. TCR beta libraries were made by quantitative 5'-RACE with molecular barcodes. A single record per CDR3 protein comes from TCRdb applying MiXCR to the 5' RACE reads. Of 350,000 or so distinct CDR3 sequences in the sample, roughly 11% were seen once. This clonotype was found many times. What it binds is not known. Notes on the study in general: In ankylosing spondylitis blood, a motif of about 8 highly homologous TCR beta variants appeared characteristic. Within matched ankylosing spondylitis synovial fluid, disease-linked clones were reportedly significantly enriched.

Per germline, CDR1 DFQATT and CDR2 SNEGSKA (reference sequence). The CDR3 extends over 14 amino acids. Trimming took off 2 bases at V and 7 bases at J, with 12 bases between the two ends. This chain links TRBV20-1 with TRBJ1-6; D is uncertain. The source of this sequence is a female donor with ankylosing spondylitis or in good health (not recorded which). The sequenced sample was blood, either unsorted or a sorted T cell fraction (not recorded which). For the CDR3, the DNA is TGCAGTGCTAGAAATCCTGGACGGAATTCACCCCTCCACTTT. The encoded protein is CSARNPGRNSPLHF.